This T cell receptor (beta chain) derives from a study of human T cells and chemical hapten exposure. Looking at the study overall: There were weekly diphenylcyclopropenone doses to the scalp for patients throughout the roughly 25-week study.

The library tagged individual cDNA molecules with unique molecular identifiers. MiXCR, applied by TCRdb to the RACE reads, yields one record per CDR3 protein. The sample has 250,000 or so distinct CDR3 sequences; approximately 7.5% are singletons. Looked up from germline, CDR1 is LGHDT and CDR2 is YNNKEL (reference sequence). V shed 0 bases and J shed 4 bases, with 9 bases lying between them. This CDR3 has 14 amino acids. The time point denotes: pre-sensitization, week 0. Treatment denoted: therapeutic diphenylcyclopropenone sensitization with weekly scalp DPC. Total RNA came from unfractionated whole blood. This clonotype has just a few counts.

The TCR originated in a man aged 18-30 years with alopecia areata. Some clones in this sample may be carry-over from other donors' samples. The source material was whole blood, sampled in connection with sensitization to the hapten diphenylcyclopropenone (DPC). The chain combines TRBV3-1 with TRBJ1-2; no clear D. The CDR3 sequence is CASSQENSLYGYTF. The CDR3 DNA follows: TGTGCCAGCAGCCAAGAAAACAGTCTCTATGGCTACACCTTC.